This T cell receptor beta chain was sequenced in a study of CD8+CD57+ T cells in acquired aplastic anemia. Study in general: The sorted CD4+ and CD8+ cells yielded an average around 3.2 ug of DNA.

The CDR3 consists of 15 residues. Per germline, CDR1 MNHNS and CDR2 SASEGT. V lost 4 bases to trimming and J lost 5 bases, with 17 bases between them. Both TCR beta VDJ combination and CDR3 sequence profiling were carried out. Genomic DNA was the template for this profiling. TCRdb reprocessed the reads via MiXCR and lists one record per CDR3 protein. The sample has about 220,000 distinct CDR3 sequences, 34% seen once. With regard to this clonotype: It is likely a read error, because the conserved phenylalanine at the end of the CDR3 is missing.

The origin of this receptor is a human donor in good health, serving as a control. The sample taken for sequencing was sorted CD4+, CD8+, or CD8+CD57+ T cells (not recorded which) from PBMCs. The chain joins TRBV6-1 to TRBJ1-2; D ambiguous. This CDR3 reads CASSGKGDLPYGYTL. In DNA form, the CDR3 reads TGTGCCAGCAGTGGTAAGGGCGACCTTCCTTATGGCTACACCCTC.